This is a list of T cell receptor beta chains from one sample in a study of T cell responses to AZD1222 COVID-19 vaccine. Only in-frame clones appear in the TCRdb table, and some are missing; sequencing was by immunoSEQ multiplex PCR. Of 150,000 to 180,000 clones listed, 85% to 90% were seen once; the top ten hold about 9.8%. This specimen was peripheral blood, taken 28 days after the second AZD1222 dose. These receptors all come from an adult who received the AZD1222 COVID-19 vaccine. The CDR3 runs from the conserved cysteine through the conserved F or W. The D gene is left open where the match is weak. The size entry is marked missing in some rows and otherwise reads once, few, many or a size class.

J gene,V gene,D gene,clone size,CDR3 protein,CDR3 DNA
TRBJ2-1,TRBV10-3,TRBD2,NA,CAITGLGDEQFF,TGTGCCATCACCGGACTAGGGGATGAGCAGTTCTTC
TRBJ2-1,TRBV7-2,TRBD2,NA,CASSLVGTSENNEQFF,TGTGCCAGCAGCTTAGTCGGGACTAGCGAAAACAATGAGCAGTTCTTC
TRBJ2-7,TRBV27,NA,NA,CASHSRAYGTYEQYF,TGTGCCAGCCATTCAAGGGCCTACGGAACCTACGAGCAGTACTTC
TRBJ2-3,TRBV5-5,NA,NA,CASSPTLQGAAQYF,TGTGCCAGCAGCCCAACTCTACAGGGCGCGGCGCAGTATTTT
TRBJ2-5,TRBV9,NA,NA,CASSPRLQETQYF,TGTGCCAGCAGTCCTCGCCTGCAAGAGACCCAGTACTTC
TRBJ1-4,TRBV19,NA,NA,CASSIKSGGSRDEKLFF,TGTGCCAGTAGTATCAAATCTGGAGGCAGCCGAGATGAAAAACTGTTTTTT
TRBJ2-7,TRBV25-1,TRBD2,once,CASSERGGSGYEQYF,TGTGCCAGCAGTGAACGGGGAGGGAGCGGCTACGAGCAGTACTTC
TRBJ2-2,TRBV29-1,TRBD2,NA,CSVKNSGSNTGELFF,TGCAGCGTTAAGAATAGCGGGTCGAACACCGGGGAGCTGTTTTTT
TRBJ2-1,TRBV29-1,NA,once,CSVEDRHGYNEQFF,TGCAGCGTTGAAGATCGGCACGGCTACAATGAGCAGTTCTTC
TRBJ1-6,TRBV19,NA,once,CASNSPADSPLHF,TGTGCCAGTAATAGTCCGGCGGATTCACCCCTCCACTTT
TRBJ2-1,TRBV6-4,TRBD2,NA,CASSPLSGIGSMKQFF,TGTGCCAGCAGCCCCCTTAGCGGGATTGGGTCAATGAAGCAGTTCTTC
TRBJ1-2,TRBV18,NA,NA,CASSPTGGLSGYTF,TGTGCCAGCTCACCAACTGGGGGGCTCTCGGGCTACACCTTC
TRBJ2-7,TRBV19,TRBD2,NA,CASSPGTNSYEQYF,TGTGCCAGTAGTCCAGGGACTAACTCCTACGAGCAGTACTTC
TRBJ1-2,TRBV14,TRBD1,NA,CASSRAGQLVYGYTF,TGTGCCAGCAGCCGAGCGGGACAGCTAGTTTATGGCTACACCTTC
TRBJ2-1,TRBV7-9,NA,NA,CASSQTRDEQFF,TGTGCCAGCAGCCAGACCCGGGATGAGCAGTTCTTC
TRBJ2-1,TRBV12-3/TRBV12-4,NA,once,CASTVSSYNEQFF,TGTGCCAGCACCGTAAGCTCCTACAATGAGCAGTTCTTC
TRBJ2-3,TRBV10-3,NA,NA,CAISDRRADTQYF,TGTGCCATCAGTGATCGGAGGGCAGATACGCAGTATTTT
TRBJ2-3,TRBV3-1/TRBV3-2,NA,NA,CASSPRLLDTQYF,TGTGCCAGCAGCCCTCGACTTTTAGATACGCAGTATTTT
TRBJ1-1,TRBV7-9,TRBD1,NA,CASRPRGGTEAFF,TGTGCCAGCAGACCCAGGGGGGGAACTGAAGCTTTCTTT
TRBJ2-5,TRBV7-7,TRBD2,NA,CASSLVAGTSANQETQYF,TGTGCTAGCAGTCTCGTCGCCGGGACTAGCGCAAATCAAGAGACCCAGTACTTC
TRBJ2-5,TRBV7-2,NA,NA,CASSLARTETQYF,TGTGCCAGCAGCTTAGCTAGGACGGAGACCCAGTACTTC
TRBJ1-5,TRBV7-9,NA,NA,CASSLAPHQPQHF,TGTGCCAGCAGCTTAGCCCCACATCAGCCCCAGCATTTT
TRBJ2-5,TRBV10-3,NA,NA,CAISRSSGGGETQYF,TGTGCCATCAGCCGGTCCTCTGGAGGGGGAGAGACCCAGTACTTC
TRBJ1-1,TRBV7-9,NA,NA,CASSLFPGPGTEAFF,TGTGCCAGCAGCTTATTTCCAGGGCCCGGCACTGAAGCTTTCTTT
TRBJ1-6,TRBV9,TRBD1,NA,CASSATGVSSPLHF,TGTGCCAGCAGCGCAACAGGGGTTAGTTCACCCCTCCACTTT
TRBJ2-3,TRBV11-2,NA,NA,CASSLGGPTDTQYF,TGTGCCAGCAGCTTAGGCGGCCCCACAGATACGCAGTATTTT